This T cell receptor beta chain comes out of a study of esophageal squamous cell carcinoma under preoperative chemotherapy. Study background: Both tumor-infiltrating lymphocytes and peripheral blood T cells were profiled. Study results and caveats: Clonal contraction, more than amplification, hit abundant clones after paclitaxel-nedaplatin. After chemotherapy, TCR diversity rose significantly in peripheral T cells but not in tumor-infiltrating lymphocytes.

TCRdb recomputed calls from the PCR reads with MiXCR, one row per CDR3 protein. Of 32,000 or so distinct CDR3 sequences detected, around half appear once; the ten largest clones hold approximately 23%. The CDR3 has 18 amino acids. Trimming cost V 5 bases and J 6 bases, with 26 bases left between them. Germline CDR1 and CDR2: SGHTA and FQGTGA. Time point given: after preoperative PTX-NDP chemotherapy. Patients received paclitaxel-nedaplatin as preoperative chemotherapy before surgery. This clonotype was counted at least ten times. Its antigen remains unidentified. V usage is TRBV7-3 and J usage is TRBJ2-1, with a possible D match to TRBD1 (6 bases). Sampling took place from a patient given preoperative chemotherapy. The sequence was collected from a human donor with esophageal squamous cell carcinoma. The donor label of this sample is uncertain. The DNA of the CDR3 is TGTGCCAGCAGCCCCACCCCGGGTGGGCAGGGGACCGCCAATGAGCAGTTCTTC. Protein product: CASSPTPGGQGTANEQFF.